Following are 10 T cell receptor beta chains from one sample sequenced in a study of T cell changes during pregnancy in multiple sclerosis. Method: immunoSEQ multiplex PCR; TCRdb's copy keeps in-frame clones and lacks some. In the table there are some 40,000 clones, around 90% of which are singletons. The sequencing used peripheral blood, collected in the second trimester of pregnancy. Receptors were obtained from a female donor in good health, enrolled as a control in a pregnancy study.

V gene TRBV18 combines with J gene TRBJ1-5, with 7 bases aligning to TRBD1. J gave up 0 bases and V 4 bases, and 9 bases lay outside the gene matches. Looked up from germline, CDR1 is KGHSH and CDR2 is LQKENI. The CDR3 totals 17 residues. In nucleotides, the CDR3 is TGTGCCAGCTCACAACAGGGGCGCCAGATTAGCAATCAGCCCCAGCATTTT. This gives the protein CASSQQGRQISNQPQHF. The full variable domain, with the rest looked up from reference TRBV18 and TRBJ1-5, is NAGVMQNPRHLVRRRGQEARLRCSPMKGHSHVYWYRQLPEEGLKFMVYLQKENIIDESGMPKERFSAEFPKEGPSILRIQQVVRGDSAAYFCASSQQGRQISNQPQHFGDGTRLSIL.

The CDR3 bases are TGTGCCAGCAGTCAGCGGGAGGGCACTGAAGCTTTCTTT. Translated: CASSQREGTEAFF. This chain links TRBV5-8 with TRBJ1-1; D unresolved. Germline V lookup: CDR1 SGHTS, CDR2 YDEGEE. The CDR3 sequence is 13 residues long. The germline V and J ends were trimmed by 5 bases and 4 bases, with 12 bases remaining between them.

J is TRBJ1-5 and V is TRBV30; a weak D match, TRBD1 (6 bases). CDR1 is GTSNPN and CDR2 is SVGIG in the germline V gene (reference sequence). The length of the CDR3 is 16 residues. The ends were cut back, 0 bases at V and 0 bases at J, with 12 bases in the middle. The DNA for the CDR3 is TGTGCCTGGAGTGTAAAGGGGGGGGTTAGCAATCAGCCCCAGCATTTT. Its translation is CAWSVKGGVSNQPQHF.

This chain connects TRBV4-3 to TRBJ2-1, with 8 nucleotides matching TRBD2. The CDR3 runs 15 residues. CDR1 is LGHNA, CDR2 YSLEER, per germline. Trimming removed 4 bases from V and 8 bases from J; junction bases left unmatched: 10. The CDR3 nucleotides read TGCGCCAGCAGCCCCAGCGGGGGTCAAATATATGAGCAGTTCTTC. It is translated as CASSPSGGQIYEQFF.

The chain links TRBV14 to TRBJ2-2, with D perhaps TRBD1 (6 bases). Germline V CDR1 and CDR2: SGHDN, FVKESK. Trimming stripped 2 bases from V and 0 bases from J, with 10 bases between. The CDR3 has 16 residues. The CDR3 region has the DNA TGTGCCAGCAGCCAACGCAGGGGCTCGAACACCGGGGAGCTGTTTTTT. This encodes CASSQRRGSNTGELFF.

The chain joins TRBV6-5 to TRBJ1-1; D not resolved. Trimming left V 0 bases short and J 1 base short, with 12 bases between. The CDR3 length is 16 residues. Per germline, CDR1 MNHEY and CDR2 SVGAGI. The CDR3 is CASSYSFAGSNTEAFF. CDR3 in DNA: TGTGCCAGCAGTTACTCGTTTGCAGGTTCGAACACTGAAGCTTTCTTT.

The chain couples TRBV7-2 to TRBJ2-1; the D gene is possibly TRBD1 (5 bases). CDR1 is SGHTA and CDR2 is FQGNSA in the germline V gene. The CDR3 contains 15 residues. Trimming removed 6 bases at V and 9 bases at J, with 21 bases between. CDR3 nucleotide sequence: TGTGCCAGCAGGTTCGATAACTTGGGCCAGGGTGAGCAGTTCTTC. Translating it yields CASRFDNLGQGEQFF.

The V gene is TRBV18, the J gene TRBJ2-7; D call uncertain. The V end was cut by 2 bases, the J end by 7 bases, with 18 bases between. Germline V gives CDR1 KGHSH, CDR2 LQKENI. The CDR3 runs to 15 residues. In nucleotides, the CDR3 is TGTGCCAGCTCACCAATAACTTCGCAGCGTGGGGAGCAGTACTTC. As protein: CASSPITSQRGEQYF.

This clone has more than one count but fewer than ten. The rearrangement joins TRBV29-1 to TRBJ1-1; maybe TRBD1 (6 bases). In germline, CDR1 is SQVTM, CDR2 ANQGSEA. The CDR3 consists of 14 residues. The V and J ends lost 5 bases and 2 bases respectively, with 15 bases between them. CDR3 residues: CSVYPGTRNTEAFF. The CDR3 coding sequence is TGCAGCGTTTACCCCGGGACACGAAACACTGAAGCTTTCTTT.

V and J are TRBV19 and TRBJ2-7; D not certain. Trimming pared 3 bases from V and 4 bases from J, leaving 13 bases between. The CDR3 contains 14 residues. From germline, CDR1 is LNHDA and CDR2 SQIVND (reference sequence). The CDR3 region is CASSIGSVPYEQYF. CDR3 DNA sequence: TGTGCCAGTAGTATCGGAAGCGTCCCTTACGAGCAGTACTTC.